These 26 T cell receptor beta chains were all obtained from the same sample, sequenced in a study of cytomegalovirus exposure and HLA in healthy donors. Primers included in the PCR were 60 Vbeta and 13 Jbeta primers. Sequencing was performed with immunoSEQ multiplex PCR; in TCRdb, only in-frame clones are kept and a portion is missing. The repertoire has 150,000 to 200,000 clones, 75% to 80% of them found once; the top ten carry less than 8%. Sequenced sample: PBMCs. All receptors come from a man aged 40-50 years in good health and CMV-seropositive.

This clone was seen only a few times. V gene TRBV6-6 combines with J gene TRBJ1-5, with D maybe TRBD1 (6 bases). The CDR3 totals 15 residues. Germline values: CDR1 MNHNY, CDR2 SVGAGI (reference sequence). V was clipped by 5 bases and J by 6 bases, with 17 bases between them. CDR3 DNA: TGTGCCAGCAGTCCCGGGGGGGCGGGGATTCAGCCCCAGCATTTT. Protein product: CASSPGGAGIQPQHF.

In nucleotides, the CDR3 is TGTGCCAGCAGCTTGGTAGGTCAGGTCTCCTACGAGCAGTACTTC. Its translation: CASSLVGQVSYEQYF. The V call is TRBV5-6, the J call TRBJ2-7; no reliable D call. Germline V gene lookup returns CDR1 SGHDT and CDR2 YYEEEE. V shed 0 bases and J shed 0 bases, with 10 bases lying between them. CDR3 length: 15 residues.

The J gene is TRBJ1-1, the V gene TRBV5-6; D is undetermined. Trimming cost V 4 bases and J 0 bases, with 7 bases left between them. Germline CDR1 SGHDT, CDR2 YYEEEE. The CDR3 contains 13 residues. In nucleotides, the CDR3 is TGTGCCAGCAGCGGGCAGCTGAACACTGAAGCTTTCTTT. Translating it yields CASSGQLNTEAFF.

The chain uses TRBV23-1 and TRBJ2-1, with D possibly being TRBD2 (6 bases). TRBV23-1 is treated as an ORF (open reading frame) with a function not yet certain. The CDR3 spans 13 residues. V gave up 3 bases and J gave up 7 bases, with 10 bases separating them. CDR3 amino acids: CASSHRLVNEQFF. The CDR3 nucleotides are TGCGCCAGCAGTCATAGACTAGTGAATGAGCAGTTCTTC.

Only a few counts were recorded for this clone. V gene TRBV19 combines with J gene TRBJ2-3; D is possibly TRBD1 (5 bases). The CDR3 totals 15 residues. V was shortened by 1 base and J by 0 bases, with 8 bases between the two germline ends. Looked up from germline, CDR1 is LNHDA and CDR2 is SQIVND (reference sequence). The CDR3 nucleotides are TGTGCCAGTAGTATAGGAGACAGCAGCACAGATACGCAGTATTTT. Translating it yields CASSIGDSSTDTQYF.

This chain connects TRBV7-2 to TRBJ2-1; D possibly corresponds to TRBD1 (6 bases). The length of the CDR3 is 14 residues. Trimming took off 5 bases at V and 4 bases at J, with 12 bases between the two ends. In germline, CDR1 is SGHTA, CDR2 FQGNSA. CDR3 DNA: TGTGCCAGCAGCCCCGACAGGTCTTACAATGAGCAGTTCTTC. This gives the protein CASSPDRSYNEQFF.

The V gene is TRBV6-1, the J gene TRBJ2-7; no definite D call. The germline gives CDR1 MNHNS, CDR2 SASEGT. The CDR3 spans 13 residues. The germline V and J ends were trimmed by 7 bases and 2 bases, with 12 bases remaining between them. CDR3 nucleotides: TGTGCCAGCAAACCGCAATGGCCCTACGAGCAGTACTTC. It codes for CASKPQWPYEQYF.

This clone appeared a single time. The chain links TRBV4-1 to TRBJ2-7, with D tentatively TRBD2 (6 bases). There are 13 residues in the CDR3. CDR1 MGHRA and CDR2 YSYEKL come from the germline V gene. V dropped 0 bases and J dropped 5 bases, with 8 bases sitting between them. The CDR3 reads CASSQDGLNEQYF. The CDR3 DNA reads TGCGCCAGCAGCCAAGATGGACTAAACGAGCAGTACTTC.

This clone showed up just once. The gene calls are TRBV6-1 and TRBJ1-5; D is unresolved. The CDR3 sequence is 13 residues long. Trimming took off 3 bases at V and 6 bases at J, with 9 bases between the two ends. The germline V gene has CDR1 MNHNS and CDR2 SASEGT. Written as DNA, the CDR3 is TGTGCCAGCAGTGAGGGAGGCTCTCAGCCCCAGCATTTT. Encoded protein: CASSEGGSQPQHF.

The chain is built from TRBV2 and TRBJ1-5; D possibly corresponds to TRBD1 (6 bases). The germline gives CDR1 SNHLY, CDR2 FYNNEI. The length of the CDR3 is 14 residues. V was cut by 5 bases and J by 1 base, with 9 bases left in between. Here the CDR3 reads CASSKTGSNQPQHF. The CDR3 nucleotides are TGTGCCAGCAGTAAAACAGGGAGCAATCAGCCCCAGCATTTT.

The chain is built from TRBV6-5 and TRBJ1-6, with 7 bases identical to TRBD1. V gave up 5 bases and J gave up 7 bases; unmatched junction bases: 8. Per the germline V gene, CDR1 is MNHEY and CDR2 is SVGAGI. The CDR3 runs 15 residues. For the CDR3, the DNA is TGTGCCAGCAGTCTACTAGGGACAGAGAATTCACCCCTCCACTTT. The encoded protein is CASSLLGTENSPLHF.

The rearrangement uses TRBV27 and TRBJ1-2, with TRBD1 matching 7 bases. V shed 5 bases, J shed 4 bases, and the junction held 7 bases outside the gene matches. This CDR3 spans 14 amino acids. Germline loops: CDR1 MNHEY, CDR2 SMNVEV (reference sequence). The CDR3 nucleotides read TGTGCCAGCAGTCCTATGACAGGGATCTATGGCTACACCTTC. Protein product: CASSPMTGIYGYTF.

This CDR3 reads CACTRGQTEAFF. The CDR3 DNA reads as TGTGCCTGCACCAGGGGGCAAACTGAAGCTTTCTTT. This chain links TRBV30 with TRBJ1-1; 8 bases are shared with TRBD1. Germline loops: CDR1 GTSNPN, CDR2 SVGIG (reference sequence). The trim removed 6 bases at V and 5 bases at J, leaving 5 bases unmatched. The CDR3 has 12 amino acids.

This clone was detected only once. The CDR3 coding sequence is TGTGCCAGCAGTTCGACAGGGGCTAATGAAAAACTGTTTTTT. It yields the protein CASSSTGANEKLFF. The chain links TRBV28 to TRBJ1-4, with 8 bases aligning to TRBD1. The CDR3 spans 14 residues. Germline trimming cut 4 bases from V and 3 bases from J; bases unmatched to any gene: 1. Germline-derived CDR1 and CDR2 are MDHEN and SYDVKM.

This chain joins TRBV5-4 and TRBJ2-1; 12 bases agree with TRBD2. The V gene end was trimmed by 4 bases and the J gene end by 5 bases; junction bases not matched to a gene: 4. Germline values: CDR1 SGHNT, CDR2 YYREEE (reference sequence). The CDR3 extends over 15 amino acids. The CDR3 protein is CASSLGLAGDNEQFF. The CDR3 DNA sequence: TGTGCCAGCAGCCTGGGACTAGCGGGCGACAATGAGCAGTTCTTC.

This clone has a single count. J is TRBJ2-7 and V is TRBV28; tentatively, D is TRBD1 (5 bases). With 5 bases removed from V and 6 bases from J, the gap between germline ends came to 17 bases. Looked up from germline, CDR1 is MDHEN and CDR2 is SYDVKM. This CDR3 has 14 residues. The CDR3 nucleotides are TGTGCCAGCAGTCCCGCGGACACCCCGAGCGAGCAGTACTTC. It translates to CASSPADTPSEQYF. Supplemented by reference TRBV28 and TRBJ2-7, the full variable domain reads DVKVTQSSRYLVKRTGEKVFLECVQDMDHENMFWYRQDPGLGLRLIYFSYDVKMKEKGDIPEGYSVSREKKERFSLILESASTNQTSMYLCASSPADTPSEQYFGPGTRLTVT.

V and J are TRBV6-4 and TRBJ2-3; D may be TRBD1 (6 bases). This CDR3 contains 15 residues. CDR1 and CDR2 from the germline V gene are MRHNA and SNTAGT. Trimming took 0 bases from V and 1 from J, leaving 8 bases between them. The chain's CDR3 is CASSDSPGGTDTQYF. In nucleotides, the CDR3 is TGTGCCAGCAGTGACTCGCCAGGGGGCACAGATACGCAGTATTTT.

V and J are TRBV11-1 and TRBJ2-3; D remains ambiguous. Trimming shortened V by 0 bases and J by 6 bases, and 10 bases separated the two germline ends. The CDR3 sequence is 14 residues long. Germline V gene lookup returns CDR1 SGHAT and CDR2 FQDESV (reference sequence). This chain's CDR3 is CASSLARSFDTQYF. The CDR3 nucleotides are TGTGCCAGCAGCTTAGCGCGTTCTTTTGATACGCAGTATTTT.

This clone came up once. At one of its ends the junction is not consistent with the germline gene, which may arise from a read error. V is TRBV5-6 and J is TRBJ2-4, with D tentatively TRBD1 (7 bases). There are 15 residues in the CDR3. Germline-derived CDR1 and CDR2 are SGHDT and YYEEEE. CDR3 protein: CASTRGDLAKNSQYF. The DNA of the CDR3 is TGTGCCAGCACCAGGGGGGATTTAGCCAAAAACAGTCAGTACTTC.

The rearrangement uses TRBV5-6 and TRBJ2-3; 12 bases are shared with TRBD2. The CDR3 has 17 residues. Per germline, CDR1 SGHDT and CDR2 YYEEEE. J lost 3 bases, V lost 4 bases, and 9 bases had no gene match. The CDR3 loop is CASSRRTSGTYTDTQYF. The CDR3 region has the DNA TGTGCCAGCAGCCGTCGGACTAGCGGGACTTATACAGATACGCAGTATTTT.

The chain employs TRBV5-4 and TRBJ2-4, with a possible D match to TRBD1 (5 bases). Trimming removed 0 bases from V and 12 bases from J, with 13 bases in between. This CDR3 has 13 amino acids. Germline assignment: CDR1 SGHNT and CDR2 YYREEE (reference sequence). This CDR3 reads CASSLGQQDSQYF. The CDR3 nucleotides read TGTGCCAGCAGCTTGGGCCAGCAAGACAGTCAGTACTTC. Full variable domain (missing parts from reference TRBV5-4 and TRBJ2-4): ETGVTQSPTHLIKTRGQQVTLRCSSQSGHNTVSWYQQALGQGPQFIFQYYREEENGRGNFPPRFSGLQFPNYSSELNVNALELDDSALYLCASSLGQQDSQYFGAGTRLSVL.

The CDR3 nucleotides are TGTGCCAGCAGCTCAGGAGGGAACGGAGAGACCCAGTACTTC. It yields the protein CASSSGGNGETQYF. The J gene is TRBJ2-5, the V gene TRBV6-5; perhaps TRBD2 as D (6 bases). CDR3 size: 14 residues. V was shortened by 6 bases and J by 4 bases, with 15 bases between the two germline ends. Germline V gene data show CDR1 as MNHEY and CDR2 as SVGAGI.

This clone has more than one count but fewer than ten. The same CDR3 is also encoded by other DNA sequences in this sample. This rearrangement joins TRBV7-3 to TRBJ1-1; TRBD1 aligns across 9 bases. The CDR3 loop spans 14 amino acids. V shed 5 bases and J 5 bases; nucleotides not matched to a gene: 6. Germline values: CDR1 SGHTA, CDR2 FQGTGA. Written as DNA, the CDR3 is TGTGCCAGCAGCAAAGACAGGGGGGGGACTGAAGCTTTCTTT. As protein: CASSKDRGGTEAFF.

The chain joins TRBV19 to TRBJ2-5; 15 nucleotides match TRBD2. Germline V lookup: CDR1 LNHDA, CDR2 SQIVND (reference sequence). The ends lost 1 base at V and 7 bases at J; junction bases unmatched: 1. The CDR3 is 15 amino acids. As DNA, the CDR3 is TGTGCCAGTAGTATAGGGGGACTAGCGGGAGGGACCCAGTACTTC. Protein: CASSIGGLAGGTQYF.

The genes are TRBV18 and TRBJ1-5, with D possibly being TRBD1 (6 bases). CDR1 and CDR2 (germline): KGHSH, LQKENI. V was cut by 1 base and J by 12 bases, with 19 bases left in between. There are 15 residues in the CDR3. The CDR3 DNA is TGTGCCAGCTCACCACGATCGCTGTCCGAGGGGGACCAGCATTTT. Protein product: CASSPRSLSEGDQHF. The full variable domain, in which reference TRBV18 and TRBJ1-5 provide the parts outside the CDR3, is NAGVMQNPRHLVRRRGQEARLRCSPMKGHSHVYWYRQLPEEGLKFMVYLQKENIIDESGMPKERFSAEFPKEGPSILRIQQVVRGDSAAYFCASSPRSLSEGDQHFGDGTRLSIL.

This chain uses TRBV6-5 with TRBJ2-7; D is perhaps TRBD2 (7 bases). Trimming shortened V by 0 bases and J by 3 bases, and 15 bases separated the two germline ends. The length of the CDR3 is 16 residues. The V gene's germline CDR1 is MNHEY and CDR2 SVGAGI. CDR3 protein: CASSYSISGGYYEQYF. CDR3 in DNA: TGTGCCAGCAGTTACTCGATATCGGGGGGCTACTACGAGCAGTACTTC.